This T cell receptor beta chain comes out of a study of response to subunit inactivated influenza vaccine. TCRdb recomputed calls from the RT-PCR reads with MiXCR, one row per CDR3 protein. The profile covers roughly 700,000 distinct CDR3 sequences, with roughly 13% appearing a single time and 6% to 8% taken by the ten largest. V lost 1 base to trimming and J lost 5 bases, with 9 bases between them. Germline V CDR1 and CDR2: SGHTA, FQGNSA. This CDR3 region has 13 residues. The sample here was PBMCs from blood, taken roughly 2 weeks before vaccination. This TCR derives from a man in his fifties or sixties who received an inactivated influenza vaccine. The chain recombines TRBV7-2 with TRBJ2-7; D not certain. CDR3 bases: TGTGCCAGCAGCTTAGGGCCGACGCACGAGCAGTACTTC. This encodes CASSLGPTHEQYF.